The entry below describes one T cell receptor beta chain. What it recognizes is unknown. The table came from immunoSEQ multiplex PCR; TCRdb's copy has only in-frame clones and leaves some out. The data show about 35,000 clones, with roughly nine tenths seen just once and about 4.9% held by the top ten. The germline gives CDR1 WNHNN, CDR2 SYGVQD (reference sequence). CDR3 length equals 16 residues. V was cut by 6 bases and J by 1 base, with 17 bases left in between. The sample comes from a study of a mutant IDH1 vaccine in newly diagnosed glioma. Study information: The earlier regimen, radiotherapy, temozolomide, or both, was most often both.

Study-wide findings and caveats: Induction of immune responses by the vaccine occurred in approximately 93% of patients. Pseudoprogression apparently lacked any relation to changes in top peripheral T cell clonotypes.

Time point indicated: baseline, week 1 (first vaccination visit). Specified treatment: pre-vaccination baseline after standard-of-care therapy. Donors harbored newly found WHO grade 3 or 4 IDH1-mutant, ATRX-lost astrocytomas. The chain couples TRBV10-1 to TRBJ2-3; D may match TRBD1 or TRBD2 (5 bases each). Specimen: PBMCs, collected from a glioma patient treated with radiotherapy, temozolomide or both. The TCR was taken from a middle-aged woman with glioma. The CDR3 nucleotides are TGCGCCAGCAGCCTAGGACAACTAGGGGGCACAGATACGCAGTATTTT. Its protein product is CASSLGQLGGTDTQYF.